Below are 21 T cell receptor beta chains sequenced from a single sample in a study of T cell responses to AZD1222 COVID-19 vaccine. Libraries were prepared by immunoSEQ multiplex PCR; TCRdb keeps only in-frame clonotypes and omits some of them. The sample shows 89,000 or so clones, under 95% of them seen only once. The input for sequencing was peripheral blood, taken 28 days after the second AZD1222 dose. The receptors were sampled from an adult who received the AZD1222 COVID-19 vaccine.

This sequence joins TRBV3-1 (or the pseudogene TRBV3-2) and TRBJ1-2; 11 bases line up with TRBD1. This CDR3 is built from 16 residues. Per germline, CDR1 LGHDT and CDR2 YNNKEL (reference sequence). Trimming took 1 base from V and 6 from J; bases not matched to a gene: 7. DNA for the CDR3: TGTGCCAGCAGCCAAGTCCCGGACAGGGGGCGGAATGGCTACACCTTC. It yields the protein CASSQVPDRGRNGYTF.

This clone was seen just once. The V call is TRBV6-5, the J call TRBJ2-1; D is uncertain. The CDR3 extends over 13 amino acids. V was pared by 0 bases and J by 8 bases, with 8 bases between. Germline V CDR1 and CDR2: MNHEY, SVGAGI. The DNA of the CDR3 is TGTGCCAGCAGTTACTCGACCGTACATGAGCAGTTCTTC. Translated: CASSYSTVHEQFF.

J is TRBJ1-3 and V is TRBV11-2; D perhaps matches TRBD1 (5 bases). The germline V gene has CDR1 SGHAT and CDR2 FQNNGV. This CDR3 has 14 amino acids. V lost 5 bases to trimming and J lost 4 bases, with 12 bases between them. CDR3 sequence: CASSPATGGNTIYF. In nucleotides, the CDR3 is TGTGCCAGCAGCCCTGCTACAGGAGGAAACACCATATATTTT. Looking up the rest from reference TRBV11-2 and TRBJ1-3 gives the full variable domain: EAGVAQSPRYKIIEKRQSVAFWCNPISGHATLYWYQQILGQGPKLLIQFQNNGVVDDSQLPKDRFSAERLKGVDSTLKIQPAKLEDSAVYLCASSPATGGNTIYFGEGSWLTVV.

The J gene is TRBJ2-7, the V gene TRBV28, with 11 nucleotides matching TRBD1. The CDR3 spans 15 residues. V lost 6 bases and J lost 7; bases outside the gene matches: 11. CDR1 MDHEN and CDR2 SYDVKM come from the germline V gene. This chain's CDR3 is CASRNGGQGADEQYF. The CDR3 region has the DNA TGTGCCAGCAGGAACGGCGGACAGGGGGCGGATGAGCAGTACTTC.

J is TRBJ2-3 and V is TRBV30; D is ambiguous. The V end lost 3 bases, the J end lost 0 bases, and 19 bases lay between the germline ends. The CDR3 totals 17 residues. CDR1 GTSNPN and CDR2 SVGIG come from the germline V gene (reference sequence). The CDR3 is CAWRGPLTYTSTDTQYF. The CDR3 coding sequence is TGTGCCTGGAGGGGCCCCCTGACGTATACTAGCACAGATACGCAGTATTTT.

CDR3 amino acids: CASSGQGAGQNIQYF. The DNA of the CDR3 is TGTGCCAGCAGTGGACAGGGGGCCGGGCAAAACATTCAGTACTTC. The chain uses TRBV25-1 and TRBJ2-4; 10 bases map to TRBD1. In germline, CDR1 is MGHDK, CDR2 SYGVNS. This CDR3 comprises 15 residues. With 4 bases clipped from V and 5 bases from J, the junction kept 5 bases outside the gene matches.

J is TRBJ2-5 and V is TRBV3-1 (or the pseudogene TRBV3-2), with D maybe TRBD2 (6 bases). CDR1 and CDR2 (germline): LGHDT, YNNKEL (reference sequence). The CDR3 is 13 residues long. The V and J ends lost 4 bases and 5 bases respectively, with 11 bases between them. The DNA of the CDR3 is TGTGCCAGCAGCCTGGGACTGAGGGAGACCCAGTACTTC. Its translation is CASSLGLRETQYF.

The rearrangement joins TRBV9 to TRBJ2-5, with D perhaps matching TRBD2 (5 bases). This CDR3 is 17 amino acids long. Per germline, CDR1 SGDLS and CDR2 YYNGEE. Trimming left V 0 bases short and J 5 bases short, with 20 bases between. DNA for the CDR3: TGTGCCAGCAGCGTAGGCGGCGGGCCTCTCGTAGGCGAGACCCAGTACTTC. Protein: CASSVGGGPLVGETQYF.

The V gene is TRBV7-2, the J gene TRBJ1-3; D is uncertain. Trimming shortened V by 3 bases and J by 1 base, and 16 bases separated the two germline ends. The CDR3 contains 17 residues. Germline-derived CDR1 and CDR2 are SGHTA and FQGNSA. The CDR3 DNA is TGTGCCAGCAGCTTGGTGACCAACTTAAATTCTGGAAACACCATATATTTT. Translated: CASSLVTNLNSGNTIYF.

The rearrangement joins TRBV12-3 or TRBV12-4 to TRBJ1-2; 8 positions match TRBD1. The CDR3 sequence is 13 residues long. V was clipped by 7 bases and J by 6 bases; unmatched bases: 7. The DNA of the CDR3 is TGTGCCAGCACCCCCCAGGGGGCGAATGGCTACACCTTC. Translation: CASTPQGANGYTF.

The V gene is TRBV3-1 (or the pseudogene TRBV3-2), the J gene TRBJ2-1; D may be TRBD1 or TRBD2 (5 bases each). Germline values: CDR1 LGHDT, CDR2 YNNKEL (reference sequence). There are 15 residues in the CDR3. V was pared by 0 bases and J by 10 bases, with 16 bases between. The CDR3 here is CASSQDRDRAREQFF. The CDR3 DNA reads as TGTGCCAGCAGCCAAGACCGGGACCGAGCCCGGGAGCAGTTCTTC.

This clone was seen a handful of times. This chain connects TRBV5-5 to TRBJ1-6, with D unclear. From germline, CDR1 is SGHKS and CDR2 YYEKEE (reference sequence). Trimming took off 2 bases at V and 0 bases at J, with 9 bases between the two ends. This CDR3 contains 16 residues. This CDR3 is CASSFDTSSYNSPLHF. The CDR3 bases are TGTGCCAGCAGCTTCGACACGAGCTCCTATAATTCACCCCTCCACTTT. Looking up the rest from reference TRBV5-5 and TRBJ1-6 gives the full variable domain: DAGVTQSPTHLIKTRGQQVTLRCSPISGHKSVSWYQQVLGQGPQFIFQYYEKEERGRGNFPDRFSARQFPNYSSELNVNALLLGDSALYLCASSFDTSSYNSPLHFGNGTRLTVT.

The chain uses TRBV5-4 and TRBJ1-4; D is unclear. The CDR3 covers 15 residues. V lost 4 bases to trimming and J lost 5 bases, with 15 bases between them. Germline lookup yields CDR1 SGHNT and CDR2 YYREEE (reference sequence). CDR3 loop: CASSPGWGSNEKLFF. The CDR3 nucleotides are TGTGCCAGCAGCCCGGGCTGGGGTTCGAATGAAAAACTGTTTTTT.

V is TRBV4-3 and J is TRBJ1-2, with D maybe TRBD1 (5 bases). Germline V CDR1 and CDR2: LGHNA, YSLEER. The CDR3 consists of 17 residues. V lost 1 base and J 5 bases, leaving 20 bases between the germline ends. The CDR3 loop reads CASSQVITRDGEYGYTF. Here the CDR3 DNA reads TGCGCCAGCAGCCAAGTAATCACCCGGGACGGAGAGTATGGCTACACCTTC.

The V call is TRBV11-1, the J call TRBJ1-1, with a possible D match to TRBD1 (5 bases). The V and J ends lost 5 bases and 4 bases respectively, with 17 bases between them. CDR1 and CDR2 (germline): SGHAT, FQDESV (reference sequence). The CDR3 contains 15 residues. DNA for the CDR3: TGTGCCAGCAGCGCGTTTGGGAGGCAGGGCACTGAAGCTTTCTTT. It encodes CASSAFGRQGTEAFF.

The J gene is TRBJ1-3, the V gene TRBV4-1; D unresolved. The germline V gene has CDR1 MGHRA and CDR2 YSYEKL. V lost 0 bases and J 4 bases, leaving 16 bases between the germline ends. The CDR3 runs 17 residues. The DNA of the CDR3 is TGCGCCAGCAGCCAAGAGGGTAATGGTCCGAGCGGAAACACCATATATTTT. Translating it yields CASSQEGNGPSGNTIYF.

The chain uses TRBV7-2 and TRBJ2-3; 9 nucleotides line up with TRBD2. The length of the CDR3 is 16 residues. Trimming cost V 1 base and J 7 bases; bases outside gene matches: 9. Looked up from germline, CDR1 is SGHTA and CDR2 is FQGNSA. In DNA, the CDR3 is TGTGCCAGCAGCTTAGTTAGCGGGAGAAATGTAAATACGCAGTATTTT. Its protein product is CASSLVSGRNVNTQYF.

The chain joins TRBV10-3 to TRBJ1-5; D not certain. Trimming removed 0 bases at V and 5 bases at J, with 11 bases between. The CDR3 runs to 15 residues. CDR1 and CDR2 (germline): ENHRY, SYGVKD. The CDR3 DNA reads as TGTGCCATCAGTGAGTCGGGCGCAGTTGATCAGCCCCAGCATTTT. It is translated as CAISESGAVDQPQHF.

The V and J genes are TRBV7-2 and TRBJ1-4, with D uncertain. V was trimmed by 3 bases and J by 5 bases, leaving 7 bases between them. The CDR3 has 13 residues. Germline CDR1 and CDR2: SGHTA and FQGNSA. The CDR3 here is CASSFYTNEKLFF. CDR3 sequence (DNA): TGTGCCAGCAGCTTTTATACGAATGAAAAACTGTTTTTT.

Concerning this clone: Other nucleotide sequences from this sample produce the same CDR3. The J gene is TRBJ2-3, the V gene TRBV7-2; no firm D call. This CDR3 comprises 13 residues. CDR1 is SGHTA, CDR2 FQGNSA, per germline. Trimming removed 1 base at V and 1 base at J, with 3 bases between. The CDR3 DNA reads as TGTGCCAGCAGCTTAGACGGCACAGATACGCAGTATTTT. The encoded protein is CASSLDGTDTQYF.

This sequence joins TRBV2 and TRBJ1-1; no reliable D call. Germline V CDR1 and CDR2: SNHLY, FYNNEI. V dropped 10 bases and J dropped 3 bases, with 15 bases sitting between them. This CDR3 has 13 amino acids. The CDR3 reads CATLRRGYTEAFF. CDR3 DNA: TGTGCCACCCTACGGCGTGGGTACACTGAAGCTTTCTTT.